This record concerns one T cell receptor beta chain sequence. This clone occurred once. Its antigen target is currently unknown. No quality values exist for individual bases; no much larger clone is one base distant. The data are from a study of blood T cell repertoires in COVID-19 (dated by TCRdb to 2019 to 2021). A note on the overall study: The collaborator samples originated in the United States, Italy and Spain and spanned the acute and convalescent phases of COVID-19. The material from the prospective study consisted of cDNA or gDNA derived from T cells, B-cell-depleted T cells, or PBMCs. Subjects who had been exposed to COVID-19, were actively infected with it, or had recovered from it provided the deeply sampled blood TCRbeta repertoires that made up the dataset. A freely available public database, intended as a resource for researchers studying the immune response to SARS-CoV-2, is where the repertoires were released. Samples were obtained from the ongoing ImmuneRACE study (first 160 participants) and from about 1,300 subjects provided by 6 global collaborators. Sample metadata almost always included a de-identified subject ID, COVID-19 status, age in years and sex. Where available, HLA class I and class II types were obtained from metadata supplied by the sample provider rather than from assay-based typing. Findings and caveats that apply to the study as a whole: How much clinical and demographic metadata was included differed by source and by participant, and the metadata was provided uncurated.

One collaborating source in Seattle enrolled patients during active infection and followed them longitudinally through the course of disease. The collaborating institutions used their own protocols to collect whole blood in K2EDTA tubes. Collaborator samples were shipped for TCRbeta analysis as frozen whole blood, isolated PBMCs, or DNA extracted from either sample type. TCRbeta CDR3 regions were amplified from genomic DNA by means of the immunoSEQ Assay, a bias-controlled multiplex PCR. The authors' analysis ran thus. Within the assay, amplification of reference gene primers was used to estimate how many nucleated cells each sample contained. To quantify the absolute abundance of each unique TCRbeta CDR3 rearrangement, sequence reads were collapsed and filtered. Productive Simpson clonality was computed per sample as the square root of Simpson's diversity index over productive rearrangements. Here the immuneACCESS table is served through TCRdb, limited to in-frame sequences with V and J called. Missing clones are a known gap in these copies; in checked studies unresolved V genes cover under half, and the rest lacks a known reason. The V and J calls and the clone size are those of that table, but D and trimming were determined from the DNA. In all, the sample holds 30,000 to 40,000 clones, and approximately 80% of those were seen once. Clones ranked in the top ten supply approximately 1.6% of the sample.

This clonotype was sampled from a man between 60 and 75 years old with COVID-19, enrolled during active disease. Sequences were obtained from peripheral blood.

The base sequence is TGTGCCAGCTCACCTCAGGGAAGGGGTCAGCCCCAGCATTTT. This is translated as CASSPQGRGQPQHF. Here the chain combines TRBV18 and TRBJ1-5, and perhaps TRBD1 as D gene, on 5 matching bases. Relative to germline, V is 3 bases shorter and J is 6 bases shorter, with 12 bases between their ends. According to the germline V gene, CDR1 reads KGHSH and CDR2 reads LQKENI. Its CDR3 holds 14 amino acids, cysteine through phenylalanine. Solely the CDR3 DNA is kept, with 42 bases framed from the first base.